Listed here is a single TCR beta chain. This specimen comes from a study of control samples from healthy donors and cancer patients. V lost 7 bases and J lost 2, with 11 bases in between. Germline CDR1 and CDR2: MNHEY and SVGAGI. CDR3 size: 13 residues. Libraries were prepared by immunoSEQ multiplex PCR; TCRdb keeps only in-frame clonotypes and omits some of them. The repertoire holds some 110,000 clones, 88% seen once, with approximately 2.2% in the top ten. The TCR originated in a woman in her 70s in good health. What was sequenced was blood. The chain employs TRBV6-5 and TRBJ1-1; D is undetermined. The CDR3 loop reads CASKETANTEAFF. CDR3 nucleotide sequence: TGTGCCAGCAAAGAGACCGCAAACACTGAAGCTTTCTTT.